These 7 T cell receptor beta chains originate from one sample sequenced in a study of persistence of HIV-infected CD4 T cells. The immunoSEQ assay was version 4, run in survey mode. Using immunoSEQ multiplex PCR, the repertoire was profiled, and TCRdb retains in-frame clones only, with some absent. Of 10,000 to 15,000 clones listed, around 68% are singletons. Stimulation used approximately 9.5 ug/mL lysate from CMV-infected fibroblasts. Sorting selected CD4+ T cells upregulating both CD40 ligand and CD69. Which antigens these TCRs recognize remains unknown. This specimen consisted of CD4+ T cells sorted from PBMCs after approximately 19-hour stimulation, obtained from a patient who received antiretroviral therapy. All receptors come from an adult man with HIV who was CMV-seropositive.

The sample holds a few counts of this clone. The genes are TRBV7-9 and TRBJ2-7; TRBD1 matches 10 bases. V shed 5 bases, J shed 4 bases, and the junction held 5 bases outside the gene matches. Germline loops: CDR1 SEHNR, CDR2 FQNEAQ (reference sequence). This CDR3 region has 14 residues. CDR3 sequence (DNA): TGTGCCAGCAGCCCAGGGACAGGGGAATACGAGCAGTACTTC. Its translation: CASSPGTGEYEQYF.

The chain couples TRBV5-1 to TRBJ1-6, with a weak D call TRBD1 (6 bases). V was clipped by 0 bases and J by 11 bases, with 12 bases between them. The V gene's germline CDR1 is SGHRS and CDR2 YFSETQ. The CDR3 sequence is 14 residues long. The CDR3 loop reads CASSLAQGIPPLHF. DNA for the CDR3: TGCGCCAGCAGCTTGGCCCAGGGGATCCCACCCCTCCACTTT. The full variable domain, its missing parts supplied by reference TRBV5-1 and TRBJ1-6, is KAGVTQTPRYLIKTRGQQVTLSCSPISGHRSVSWYQQTPGQGLQFLFEYFSETQRNKGNFPGRFSGRQFSNSRSEMNVSTLELGDSALYLCASSLAQGIPPLHFGNGTRLTVT.

This chain uses TRBV28 with TRBJ1-2; D is ambiguous. V lost 4 bases and J 5 bases, leaving 8 bases between the germline ends. CDR3 length: 12 amino acids. Germline V lookup: CDR1 MDHEN, CDR2 SYDVKM. The CDR3 nucleotides are TGTGCCAGCAGTTACACGTTATATGGCTACACCTTC. Translating gives CASSYTLYGYTF.

The chain links TRBV6-5 to TRBJ2-2; no firm D call. V lost 4 bases to trimming and J lost 6 bases, with 9 bases between them. Per germline, CDR1 MNHEY and CDR2 SVGAGI. The CDR3 extends over 13 amino acids. CDR3 in DNA: TGTGCCAGCAGTTTACTGGGCCCCGGGGAGCTGTTTTTT. Translating it yields CASSLLGPGELFF.

The chain couples TRBV7-6 to TRBJ2-1; D uncertain. The CDR3 totals 12 residues. Germline V lookup: CDR1 SGHVS, CDR2 FNYEAQ. Trimming shortened V by 0 bases and J by 5 bases, and 2 bases separated the two germline ends. The chain's CDR3 is CASSLADNEQFF. The DNA for the CDR3 is TGTGCCAGCAGCTTAGCGGACAATGAGCAGTTCTTC. Full variable domain (rest looked up from reference TRBV7-6 and TRBJ2-1): GAGVSQSPRYKVTKRGQDVALRCDPISGHVSLYWYRQALGQGPEFLTYFNYEAQQDKSGLPNDRFSAERPEGSISTLTIQRTEQRDSAMYRCASSLADNEQFFGPGTRLTVL.

The chain couples TRBV9 to TRBJ1-1; D is unresolved. The CDR3 has 14 residues. Between the trimmed V and J ends, which lost 4 bases and 2 bases, there was a span of 12 bases. In germline, CDR1 is SGDLS, CDR2 YYNGEE. CDR3 in DNA: TGTGCCAGCAGCACCCGGACGTACAACACTGAAGCTTTCTTT. It yields the protein CASSTRTYNTEAFF. The full variable domain, rest sourced from reference TRBV9 and TRBJ1-1, is DSGVTQTPKHLITATGQRVTLRCSPRSGDLSVYWYQQSLDQGLQFLIQYYNGEERAKGNILERFSAQQFPDLHSELNLSSLELGDSALYFCASSTRTYNTEAFFGQGTRLTVV.

J is TRBJ1-5 and V is TRBV7-2; weak D call: TRBD1 (5 bases). V lost 3 bases and J lost 3, with 9 bases in between. Looked up from germline, CDR1 is SGHTA and CDR2 is FQGNSA. The CDR3 covers 14 residues. CDR3 region: CASSFDSFNQPQHF. The CDR3 nucleotides are TGTGCCAGCAGCTTTGACAGTTTCAATCAGCCCCAGCATTTT.